This is a list of T cell receptor beta chains from one sample in a study of blood T cell repertoires in COVID-19. The protocol was immunoSEQ multiplex PCR, while the TCRdb copy is restricted to in-frame clones and leaves out a portion. This table holds 490,000 or so clones, 70% to 90% found once. The sample comprised PBMCs or T cells enriched from blood (not recorded which). These receptors all come from a woman between 35 and 50 years old who had recovered from COVID-19. CDR3s include the opening cysteine and the closing phenylalanine or tryptophan.

J: TRBJ2-7
V: TRBV4-1
CDR3: CASSHPIAGVASYEQYF

J: TRBJ2-2
V: TRBV4-3
CDR3: CASSRGNRGGTGGELFF

J: TRBJ2-3
V: TRBV12-3/TRBV12-4
CDR3: CASGLAGGEAQYF

J: TRBJ1-5
V: TRBV27
CDR3: CASRTTGGDQPQHF

J: TRBJ1-6
V: TRBV14
CDR3: CASSQDHPSYNSPLHF

J: TRBJ1-4
V: TRBV19
CDR3: CASRLGADNEKLFF

J: TRBJ2-3
V: TRBV4-3
CDR3: CASSRYGGSTDTQYF

J: TRBJ2-7
V: TRBV28
CDR3: CASSGTGTAYEQYF

J: TRBJ2-7
V: TRBV27
CDR3: CASSSLGLTYEQYF

J: TRBJ1-5
V: TRBV7-2
CDR3: CASSYTGTNQPQHF

J: TRBJ2-1
V: TRBV24-1
CDR3: CATSDTGFRKNTNEQFF

J: TRBJ1-6
V: TRBV7-6
CDR3: CASSFGLNSDSPLHF

J: TRBJ1-1
V: TRBV10-3
CDR3: CAISESGRATGAFF

J: TRBJ1-1
V: TRBV11-3
CDR3: CASSLDRNTEAFF

J: TRBJ1-6
V: TRBV7-9
CDR3: CASSHDSRLNSPLHF

J: TRBJ1-3
V: TRBV5-1
CDR3: CASREIGQMGNTIYF

J: TRBJ2-7
V: TRBV5-1
CDR3: CASSLRSTSGLSYEQYF

J: TRBJ2-3
V: TRBV12-3/TRBV12-4
CDR3: CASSFRADTQYF

J: TRBJ2-2
V: TRBV7-2
CDR3: CASSPGTRYTGELFF

J: TRBJ1-3
V: TRBV19
CDR3: CASSIPFSGNTIYF

J: TRBJ2-7
V: TRBV30
CDR3: CALGVATYEQYF

J: TRBJ1-2
V: TRBV11-2
CDR3: CASSPSNSVGGGGYTF

J: TRBJ2-3
V: TRBV7-2
CDR3: CASTPYGPTDTQYF

J: TRBJ1-4
V: TRBV11-3
CDR3: CASSSRPGNEKLFF

J: TRBJ2-6
V: TRBV12-5
CDR3: CASGLVTGSGANVLTF

J: TRBJ1-5
V: TRBV12-5
CDR3: CASGYPGGGNQPQHF

J: TRBJ1-3
V: TRBV5-1
CDR3: CASTDRTSGNTIYF

J: TRBJ2-2
V: TRBV13
CDR3: CASSSGHLNTGELFF

J: TRBJ2-7
V: TRBV7-2
CDR3: CASSVGVTGEQYF

J: TRBJ1-5
V: TRBV27
CDR3: CASSIRAVQPQHF

J: TRBJ1-5
V: TRBV11-2
CDR3: CASSHAGSNQPQHF

J: TRBJ1-5
V: TRBV2
CDR3: CASSYDTSNQPQHF

J: TRBJ1-1
V: TRBV5-1
CDR3: CASSTGGGTEAFF

J: TRBJ1-5
V: TRBV7-2
CDR3: CASSFGTGGQPQHF

J: TRBJ1-3
V: TRBV5-8
CDR3: CASSLRGYSGNTIYF

J: TRBJ1-4
V: TRBV6-1
CDR3: CASSERRVTNEKLFF

J: TRBJ2-1
V: TRBV18
CDR3: CASSPVAFPNEQFF

J: TRBJ2-4
V: TRBV19
CDR3: CASSQLGGGEDIQYF

J: TRBJ2-7
V: TRBV7-2
CDR3: CASSADSPPYEQYF

J: TRBJ2-7
V: TRBV5-5
CDR3: CASSSDGGTGNYEQYF

J: TRBJ2-7
V: TRBV5-6
CDR3: CASSPTGGGYEQYF

J: TRBJ2-3
V: TRBV19
CDR3: CASSPTSGRGGEGTQYF

J: TRBJ2-1
V: TRBV3-1/TRBV3-2
CDR3: CASSQLGEQFF

J: TRBJ1-1
V: TRBV10-3
CDR3: CAISGGVYTEAFF

J: TRBJ1-2
V: TRBV10-3
CDR3: CAITYRTGGKEGYTF

J: TRBJ2-7
V: TRBV6-5
CDR3: CASSEGQNYEQYF

J: TRBJ2-7
V: TRBV12-5
CDR3: CASGFNSYEQYF

J: TRBJ2-7
V: TRBV19
CDR3: CASSSAGTQSSYEQYF

J: TRBJ2-5
V: TRBV5-1
CDR3: CASSLAPLAGDATQYF

J: TRBJ1-4
V: TRBV3-1/TRBV3-2
CDR3: CASSQGTGANEKLFF

J: TRBJ2-5
V: TRBV27
CDR3: CASSLGGRAMETQYF

J: TRBJ1-6
V: TRBV6-5
CDR3: CASNTGLRNSPLHF